Given below is one T cell receptor (beta chain) in context. Antigen: not known. The assay was immunoSEQ multiplex PCR, and TCRdb's table has in-frame clones only and misses some. The repertoire has approximately 24,000 clones, roughly 90% of them found once; the top ten carry over 3.5%. The record originates from a study of T cells in localized non-small cell lung cancer. Overall study results and limits: Across samples, adjacent lung featured a median roughly 50 of the top 100 tumor clones.

Germline assignment: CDR1 MGHRA and CDR2 YSYEKL. V lost 1 base, J lost 3 bases, and 6 bases stayed unmatched. This CDR3 region has 17 residues. The source was peripheral blood, collected before any cancer treatment. This TCR came from a female donor over 55 with stage II squamous cell lung carcinoma. The rearrangement joins TRBV4-1 to TRBJ1-6; TRBD1 matches 7 bases. The CDR3 DNA is TGCGCCAGCAGCCAAGCCACCGGGACAGTCTATAATTCACCCCTCCACTTT. This sequence encodes CASSQATGTVYNSPLHF.